This T cell receptor beta chain was recovered during a study of T cell responses to AZD1222 COVID-19 vaccine. This CDR3 is 18 amino acids long. Germline CDR1 SEHNR, CDR2 FQNEAQ (reference sequence). Deletions cut 4 bases from V and 4 bases from J, with 24 bases between. Profiling relied on immunoSEQ multiplex PCR, and the TCRdb table lists in-frame clones only, not all of them. The repertoire holds about 66,000 clones, approximately 90% seen once, with approximately 4.8% in the top ten. This specimen consisted of peripheral blood, obtained 28 days after the second dose of the MenACWY control vaccine. This TCR was recovered from an adult who received the MenACWY meningococcal vaccine as a control. This chain uses TRBV7-9 with TRBJ2-3, with D possibly being TRBD1 or TRBD2 (6 bases each). CDR3 sequence (DNA): TGTGCCAGCAGCTCCCGCAACAGGGACTTTAGGTGGGCAGATACGCAGTATTTT. Amino acids: CASSSRNRDFRWADTQYF.